This T cell receptor beta chain was sequenced during a study of blood T cell repertoires in COVID-19. Profiling relied on immunoSEQ multiplex PCR, and the TCRdb table lists in-frame clones only, not all of them. This table has 150,000 to 200,000 clones, less than 85% appearing once. This clone was recorded a few times. The receptor was derived from a woman aged 80 or older with acute or convalescent COVID-19. Sequencing input: peripheral blood.

The CDR3 protein is CASSLKVGEAETQYF. CDR3 nucleotide sequence: TGTGCCAGCAGCTTGAAAGTAGGGGAGGCAGAGACCCAGTACTTC. The rearrangement joins TRBV5-4 to TRBJ2-5; a weak D match, TRBD2 (6 bases). V lost 1 base and J 4 bases, leaving 14 bases between the germline ends. The CDR3 has 15 residues. Germline CDR1 and CDR2: SGHNT and YYREEE (reference sequence).